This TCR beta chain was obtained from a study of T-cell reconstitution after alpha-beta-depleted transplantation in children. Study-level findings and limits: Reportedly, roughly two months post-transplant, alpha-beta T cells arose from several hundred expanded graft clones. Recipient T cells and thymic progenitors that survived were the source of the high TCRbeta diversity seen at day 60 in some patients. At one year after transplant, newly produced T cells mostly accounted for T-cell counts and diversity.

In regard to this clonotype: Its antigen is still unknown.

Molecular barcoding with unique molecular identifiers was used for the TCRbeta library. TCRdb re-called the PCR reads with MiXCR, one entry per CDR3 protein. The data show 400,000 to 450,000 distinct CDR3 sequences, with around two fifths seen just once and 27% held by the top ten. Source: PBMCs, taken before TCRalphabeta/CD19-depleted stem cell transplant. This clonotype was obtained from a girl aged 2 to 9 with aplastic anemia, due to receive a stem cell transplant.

In DNA, the CDR3 is TGCAGCGTTGAAGAGCGGGATCTGCGAGATACGCAGTATTTT. Encoded protein: CSVEERDLRDTQYF. The V gene is TRBV29-1, the J gene TRBJ2-3, with D maybe TRBD2 (6 bases). The CDR3 contains 14 residues. Trimming took 0 bases from V and 5 from J, leaving 12 bases between them. The germline gives CDR1 SQVTM, CDR2 ANQGSEA.